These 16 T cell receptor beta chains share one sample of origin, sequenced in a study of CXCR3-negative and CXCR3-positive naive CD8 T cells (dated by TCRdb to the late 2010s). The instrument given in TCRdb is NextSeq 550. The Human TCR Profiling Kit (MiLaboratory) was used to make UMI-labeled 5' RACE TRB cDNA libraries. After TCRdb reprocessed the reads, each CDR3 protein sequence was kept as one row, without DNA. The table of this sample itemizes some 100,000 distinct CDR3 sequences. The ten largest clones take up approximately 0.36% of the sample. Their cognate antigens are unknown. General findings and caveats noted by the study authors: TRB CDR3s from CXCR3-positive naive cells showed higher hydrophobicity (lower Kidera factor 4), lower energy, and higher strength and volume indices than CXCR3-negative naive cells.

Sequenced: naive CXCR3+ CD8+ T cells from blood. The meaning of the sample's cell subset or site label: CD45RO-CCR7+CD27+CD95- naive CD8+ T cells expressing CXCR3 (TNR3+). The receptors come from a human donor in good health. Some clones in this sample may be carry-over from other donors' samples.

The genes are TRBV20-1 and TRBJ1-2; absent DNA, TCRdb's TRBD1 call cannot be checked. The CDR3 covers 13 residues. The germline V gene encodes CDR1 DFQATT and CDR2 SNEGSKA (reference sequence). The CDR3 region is CSARGGGGYGYTF.

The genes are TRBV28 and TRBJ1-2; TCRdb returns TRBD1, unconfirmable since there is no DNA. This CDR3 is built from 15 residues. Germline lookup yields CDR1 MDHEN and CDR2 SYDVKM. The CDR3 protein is CASSDRGIPNYGYTF.

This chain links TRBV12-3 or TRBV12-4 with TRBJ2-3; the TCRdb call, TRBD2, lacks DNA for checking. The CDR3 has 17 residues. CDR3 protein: CASSLVTGLAGRDTQYF.

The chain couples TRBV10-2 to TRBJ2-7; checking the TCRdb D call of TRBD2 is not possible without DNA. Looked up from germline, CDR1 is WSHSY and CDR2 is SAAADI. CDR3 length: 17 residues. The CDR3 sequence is CASTLSSGGPIPYEQYF.

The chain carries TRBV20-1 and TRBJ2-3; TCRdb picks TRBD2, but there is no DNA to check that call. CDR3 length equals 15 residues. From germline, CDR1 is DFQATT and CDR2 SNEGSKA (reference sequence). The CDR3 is CSARARGESTDTQYF.

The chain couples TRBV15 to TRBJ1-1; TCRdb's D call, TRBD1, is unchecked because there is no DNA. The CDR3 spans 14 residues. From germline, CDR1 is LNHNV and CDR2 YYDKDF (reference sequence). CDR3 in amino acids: CATSSHTGGSDAFF.

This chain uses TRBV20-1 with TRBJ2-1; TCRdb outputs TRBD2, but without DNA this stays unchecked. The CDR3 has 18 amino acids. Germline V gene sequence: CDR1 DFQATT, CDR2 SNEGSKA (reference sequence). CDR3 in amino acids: CSATTGGEASSSYNEQFF.

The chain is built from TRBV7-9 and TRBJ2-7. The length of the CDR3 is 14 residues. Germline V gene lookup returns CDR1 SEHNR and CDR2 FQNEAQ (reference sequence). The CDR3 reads CASSSAGMVAAMYF. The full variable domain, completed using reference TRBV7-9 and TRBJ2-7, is DTGVSQNPRHKITKRGQNVTFRCDPISEHNRLYWYRQTLGQGPEFLTYFQNEAQLEKSRLLSDRFSAERPKGSFSTLEIQRTEQGDSAMYLCASSSAGMVAAMYFGPGTRLTVT.

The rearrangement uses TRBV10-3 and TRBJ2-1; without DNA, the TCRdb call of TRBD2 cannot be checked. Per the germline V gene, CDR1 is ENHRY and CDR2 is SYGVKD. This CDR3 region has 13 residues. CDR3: CATSEGLVDEQFF.

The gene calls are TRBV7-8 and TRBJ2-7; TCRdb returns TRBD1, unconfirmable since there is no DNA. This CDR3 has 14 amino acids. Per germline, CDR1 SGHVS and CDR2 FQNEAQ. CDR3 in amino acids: CASSPTRQGSEQYF.

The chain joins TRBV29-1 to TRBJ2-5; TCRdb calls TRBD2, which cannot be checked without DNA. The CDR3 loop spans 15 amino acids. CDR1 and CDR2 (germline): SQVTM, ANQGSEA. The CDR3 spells CSVNAPPKDQETQYF.

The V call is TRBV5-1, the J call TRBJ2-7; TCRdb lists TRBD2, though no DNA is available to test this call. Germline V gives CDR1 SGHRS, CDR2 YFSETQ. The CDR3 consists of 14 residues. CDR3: CASSPAMGSNEQYF.

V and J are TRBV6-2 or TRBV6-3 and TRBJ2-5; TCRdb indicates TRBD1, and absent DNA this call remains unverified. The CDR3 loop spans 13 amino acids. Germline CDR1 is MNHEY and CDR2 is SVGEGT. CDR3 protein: CASSSPTGETQYF.

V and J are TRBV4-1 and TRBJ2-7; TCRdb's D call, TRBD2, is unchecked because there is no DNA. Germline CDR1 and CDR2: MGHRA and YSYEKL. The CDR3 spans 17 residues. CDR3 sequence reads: CASSQVAFSGSSYEQYF.

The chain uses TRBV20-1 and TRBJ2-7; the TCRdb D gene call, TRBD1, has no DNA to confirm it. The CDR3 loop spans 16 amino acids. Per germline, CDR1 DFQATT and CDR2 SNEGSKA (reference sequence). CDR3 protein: CSARKRDRGLYYEQYF.

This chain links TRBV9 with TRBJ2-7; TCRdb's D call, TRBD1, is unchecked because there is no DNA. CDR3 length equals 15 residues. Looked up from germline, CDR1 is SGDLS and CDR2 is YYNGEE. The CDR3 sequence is CASSVDPGQNYEQYF.